One and the same sample provided the 30 T cell receptor beta chains below, sequenced in a study of T cell responses to AZD1222 COVID-19 vaccine. Here immunoSEQ multiplex PCR was the method, and the copy in TCRdb shows in-frame clones only, minus some. The sample shows nearly 35,000 clones, approximately 90% of them seen only once. This specimen was peripheral blood, taken 28 days after the second AZD1222 dose. The source is an adult who received the AZD1222 COVID-19 vaccine.

V gene TRBV28 combines with J gene TRBJ1-2; D gene ambiguous. CDR1 MDHEN and CDR2 SYDVKM come from the germline V gene. Trimming left V 6 bases short and J 3 bases short, with 11 bases between. The CDR3 totals 13 residues. CDR3 DNA sequence: TGTGCCAGCAGGATCACAGTCGACTATGGCTACACCTTC. Translated, it gives CASRITVDYGYTF.

The chain combines TRBV7-9 with TRBJ2-1; a possible D gene is TRBD2 (5 bases). The CDR3 totals 15 residues. Germline V gives CDR1 SEHNR, CDR2 FQNEAQ (reference sequence). The ends were cut back, 2 bases at V and 2 bases at J, with 10 bases in the middle. The CDR3 here is CASSLSREAYNEQFF. CDR3 bases: TGTGCCAGCAGCTTATCACGGGAAGCCTACAATGAGCAGTTCTTC.

V and J are TRBV5-1 and TRBJ2-3; 8 bases are a match to TRBD2. V dropped 4 bases and J dropped 1; count of bases not matched to a gene: 2. Germline loops: CDR1 SGHRS, CDR2 YFSETQ. This CDR3 spans 14 amino acids. CDR3 in DNA: TGCGCCAGCAGCGATAGCGGGGGCACAGATACGCAGTATTTT. It translates to CASSDSGGTDTQYF.

The V gene is TRBV28, the J gene TRBJ2-1; D is ambiguous. The CDR3 runs 16 residues. CDR1 is MDHEN and CDR2 is SYDVKM in the germline V gene. The germline V and J ends were trimmed by 2 bases and 7 bases, with 18 bases remaining between them. In DNA form, the CDR3 reads TGTGCCAGCAGTTTACAGTTTGCGGCCGTTAGGAATGAGCAGTTCTTC. Translating it yields CASSLQFAAVRNEQFF. Complete variable domain (other parts from reference TRBV28 and TRBJ2-1): DVKVTQSSRYLVKRTGEKVFLECVQDMDHENMFWYRQDPGLGLRLIYFSYDVKMKEKGDIPEGYSVSREKKERFSLILESASTNQTSMYLCASSLQFAAVRNEQFFGPGTRLTVL.

The V and J genes are TRBV20-1 and TRBJ2-5, with D possibly matching TRBD2 (7 bases). The length of the CDR3 is 16 residues. Trimming left V 3 bases short and J 4 bases short, with 21 bases between. CDR1 and CDR2 (germline): DFQATT, SNEGSKA (reference sequence). The CDR3 DNA reads as TGCAGTGCTAGTTTAGGGGGGGCGCCGCGGGGAGAGACCCAGTACTTC. Its translation: CSASLGGAPRGETQYF.

The V gene is TRBV10-3, the J gene TRBJ2-1; D remains unclear. The germline V gene has CDR1 ENHRY and CDR2 SYGVKD. Trimming removed 7 bases from V and 2 bases from J, with 9 bases in between. The CDR3 loop spans 13 amino acids. CDR3 sequence: CAITSDPYNEQFF. CDR3 DNA sequence: TGTGCCATCACCTCAGACCCCTACAATGAGCAGTTCTTC.

The chain recombines TRBV28 with TRBJ1-6; D call uncertain. Germline CDR1 reads MDHEN; CDR2 reads SYDVKM. V was cut by 6 bases and J by 7 bases, with 7 bases left in between. The CDR3 contains 12 residues. This chain's CDR3 is CASRLPNSPLHF. Written as DNA, the CDR3 is TGTGCCAGCAGACTACCAAATTCACCCCTCCACTTT. The full variable domain, its missing parts supplied by reference TRBV28 and TRBJ1-6, is DVKVTQSSRYLVKRTGEKVFLECVQDMDHENMFWYRQDPGLGLRLIYFSYDVKMKEKGDIPEGYSVSREKKERFSLILESASTNQTSMYLCASRLPNSPLHFGNGTRLTVT.

The chain is built from TRBV28 and TRBJ2-5, with 7 positions matching TRBD1. The V gene end was trimmed by 1 base and the J gene end by 5 bases; junction bases not matched to a gene: 4. Germline V gene lookup returns CDR1 MDHEN and CDR2 SYDVKM. The CDR3 has 14 amino acids. For the CDR3, the DNA is TGTGCCAGCAGTTTATCGACAGGGTTCGAGACCCAGTACTTC. Amino acid sequence: CASSLSTGFETQYF.

The V call is TRBV11-3, the J call TRBJ2-5, with a tentative D call TRBD2 (5 bases). CDR1 and CDR2 (germline): SGHNT, YENEEA. The CDR3 spans 13 residues. V was cut by 6 bases and J by 5 bases, with 13 bases left in between. The CDR3 DNA sequence: TGTGCCAGCAGTTGGACTCGTGGGGAGACCCAGTACTTC. Translated: CASSWTRGETQYF.

V gene TRBV7-2 combines with J gene TRBJ2-7; the D gene could be TRBD1 or TRBD2 (5 bases each). The V end lost 1 base, the J end lost 4 bases, and 14 bases lay between the germline ends. The germline V gene encodes CDR1 SGHTA and CDR2 FQGNSA. CDR3 size: 15 residues. CDR3 amino acids: CASSLDQGPYYEQYF. DNA of the CDR3: TGTGCCAGCAGCTTAGATCAGGGACCTTATTACGAGCAGTACTTC.

The chain links TRBV6-1 to TRBJ2-3; 9 bases are shared with TRBD2. The CDR3 has 15 amino acids. The trim removed 0 bases at V and 4 bases at J, leaving 2 bases unmatched. Germline CDR1 and CDR2: MNHNS and SASEGT. The chain's CDR3 is CASSEAGGGADTQYF. The CDR3 nucleotides read TGTGCCAGCAGTGAAGCTGGCGGGGGGGCAGATACGCAGTATTTT.

The chain couples TRBV15 to TRBJ2-2; D unclear. CDR1 and CDR2 (germline): LNHNV, YYDKDF (reference sequence). V was trimmed by 0 bases and J by 0 bases, leaving 5 bases between them. This CDR3 comprises 15 residues. CDR3 in amino acids: CATSRDAANTGELFF. The CDR3 region has the DNA TGTGCCACCAGCAGAGACGCAGCGAACACCGGGGAGCTGTTTTTT.

The chain couples TRBV2 to TRBJ1-6; D gene unclear. The length of the CDR3 is 15 residues. Germline CDR1 is SNHLY and CDR2 is FYNNEI. V lost 4 bases, J lost 0 bases, and 7 bases lay in between. CDR3 sequence (DNA): TGTGCCAGCAGTGCCAGAAGCTCCTATAATTCACCCCTCCACTTT. Protein sequence: CASSARSSYNSPLHF.

The V gene is TRBV6-5, the J gene TRBJ1-2; 7 bases align to TRBD1. V lost 6 bases to trimming and J lost 3 bases; unmatched junction nucleotides: 4. The CDR3 is 13 residues long. From germline, CDR1 is MNHEY and CDR2 SVGAGI. The CDR3 reads CASRPDRDYGYTF. In DNA, the CDR3 is TGTGCCAGCAGACCCGACAGGGACTATGGCTACACCTTC.

This clone showed up just a few times. J is TRBJ1-5 and V is TRBV19; D unresolved. The germline V gene encodes CDR1 LNHDA and CDR2 SQIVND (reference sequence). V shed 5 bases and J shed 4 bases, with 12 bases lying between them. The CDR3 length is 14 residues. The CDR3 sequence is CASSRADLNQPQHF. The CDR3 nucleotides are TGTGCCAGTAGTCGGGCAGACCTTAATCAGCCCCAGCATTTT.

This chain uses TRBV2 with TRBJ1-3; the D gene is possibly TRBD1 (5 bases). The CDR3 is 16 amino acids. Germline CDR1 and CDR2: SNHLY and FYNNEI. V lost 3 bases and J 1 base, leaving 13 bases between the germline ends. The CDR3 region has the DNA TGTGCCAGCAGTGAGGGGGTTACCTCGTCTGGAAACACCATATATTTT. This sequence encodes CASSEGVTSSGNTIYF.

The chain combines TRBV18 with TRBJ2-4; no definite D call. The length of the CDR3 is 14 residues. Trimming cost V 0 bases and J 3 bases, with 6 bases left between them. Per germline, CDR1 KGHSH and CDR2 LQKENI. This CDR3 is CASSPPGSKNIQYF. The CDR3 DNA is TGTGCCAGCTCACCACCGGGCAGCAAAAACATTCAGTACTTC.

V usage is TRBV29-1 and J usage is TRBJ2-6; D may be TRBD2 (6 bases). Per germline, CDR1 SQVTM and CDR2 ANQGSEA. The germline V and J ends were trimmed by 7 bases and 8 bases, with 9 bases remaining between them. This CDR3 spans 11 amino acids. CDR3 sequence (DNA): TGCAGCGCGGGACTTTCCAACGTCCTGACTTTC. Its protein product is CSAGLSNVLTF.

The chain carries TRBV7-6 and TRBJ2-3, with 8 nucleotides matching TRBD1. V gave up 1 base and J gave up 2 bases; unmatched junction bases: 5. CDR1 and CDR2 from the germline V gene are SGHVS and FNYEAQ. The CDR3 covers 16 residues. The CDR3 spells CASSLETGQVTDTQYF. CDR3 coding DNA: TGTGCCAGCAGCTTAGAAACGGGACAGGTCACAGATACGCAGTATTTT.

A few counts support this clone. The chain combines TRBV12-3 or TRBV12-4 with TRBJ1-1, with 9 bases that match TRBD1. V lost 5 bases and J lost 7; bases outside the gene matches: 5. The CDR3 sequence is 13 residues long. The CDR3 reads CASSKTGGVEAFF. DNA of the CDR3: TGTGCCAGCAGTAAAACAGGGGGCGTTGAAGCTTTCTTT.

The CDR3 DNA sequence: TGTGCCAGCAGCTTAGCGGACATACGGAATCAGCCCCAGCATTTT. It is translated as CASSLADIRNQPQHF. The rearrangement joins TRBV7-2 to TRBJ1-5; weak D call: TRBD1 (5 bases). The CDR3 loop spans 15 amino acids. Trimming took 0 bases from V and 4 from J, leaving 10 bases between them. The germline CDR1 and CDR2 sequences are SGHTA and FQGNSA.

The V gene is TRBV24-1, the J gene TRBJ2-1, with D tentatively TRBD1 (7 bases). The CDR3 is 14 residues long. V was pared by 5 bases and J by 2 bases, with 9 bases between. Germline V CDR1 and CDR2: KGHDR, SFDVKD. CDR3 sequence (DNA): TGTGCCACCAGTGCCAGGGGGGCCTACAATGAGCAGTTCTTC. Amino acid sequence: CATSARGAYNEQFF.

This CDR3 is CASSLESRGSPLHF. As DNA, the CDR3 is TGTGCCAGCAGTTTGGAGAGCCGAGGTTCACCCCTCCACTTT. V usage is TRBV28 and J usage is TRBJ1-6; D is uncertain. Deletions cut 3 bases from V and 9 bases from J, with 12 bases between. This CDR3 contains 14 residues. The V gene's germline CDR1 is MDHEN and CDR2 SYDVKM. Full variable domain (missing parts from reference TRBV28 and TRBJ1-6): DVKVTQSSRYLVKRTGEKVFLECVQDMDHENMFWYRQDPGLGLRLIYFSYDVKMKEKGDIPEGYSVSREKKERFSLILESASTNQTSMYLCASSLESRGSPLHFGNGTRLTVT.

J is TRBJ2-7 and V is TRBV19; D perhaps matches TRBD1 (5 bases). The germline V and J ends were trimmed by 6 bases and 2 bases, with 11 bases remaining between them. Germline CDR1 reads LNHDA; CDR2 reads SQIVND (reference sequence). The CDR3 is made up of 13 amino acids. In nucleotides, the CDR3 is TGTGCCAGTAGCCTCAGGGCCGCCTACGAGCAGTACTTC. It specifies CASSLRAAYEQYF.

The chain uses TRBV7-2 and TRBJ2-7, with D unclear. The ends were cut back, 5 bases at V and 3 bases at J, with 17 bases in the middle. The germline V gene has CDR1 SGHTA and CDR2 FQGNSA. The CDR3 covers 15 residues. CDR3 sequence (DNA): TGTGCCAGCAGCCCACAAGCCAGGAGTGTCTACGAGCAGTACTTC. It translates to CASSPQARSVYEQYF.

The chain couples TRBV6-5 to TRBJ1-1; D not resolved. V was pared by 7 bases and J by 4 bases, with 16 bases between. The CDR3 covers 14 residues. Per germline, CDR1 MNHEY and CDR2 SVGAGI. The CDR3 loop reads CASTTSGGSTEAFF. CDR3 coding DNA: TGTGCCAGCACCACCTCGGGAGGAAGCACTGAAGCTTTCTTT.

The chain couples TRBV19 to TRBJ1-1; possibly TRBD1 for D (5 bases). Germline V lookup: CDR1 LNHDA, CDR2 SQIVND (reference sequence). There are 15 residues in the CDR3. V shed 6 bases and J shed 1 base, with 15 bases lying between them. The CDR3 region has the DNA TGTGCCAGTAGGTCCCCGGGGACGGGGAACACTGAAGCTTTCTTT. Translated: CASRSPGTGNTEAFF. The full variable domain, its missing parts supplied by reference TRBV19 and TRBJ1-1, is DGGITQSPKYLFRKEGQNVTLSCEQNLNHDAMYWYRQDPGQGLRLIYYSQIVNDFQKGDIAEGYSVSREKKESFPLTVTSAQKNPTAFYLCASRSPGTGNTEAFFGQGTRLTVV.

This clone has a handful of counts. The chain combines TRBV4-2 with TRBJ2-2; the D is unclear. The CDR3 consists of 12 residues. The germline gives CDR1 LGHNA, CDR2 YNFKEQ. With 4 bases removed from V and 8 bases from J, the gap between germline ends came to 8 bases. For the CDR3, the DNA is TGTGCCAGCAGCCTAGGCCGAGGGGAGCTGTTTTTT. Amino acids: CASSLGRGELFF.

The gene calls are TRBV3-1 (or the pseudogene TRBV3-2) and TRBJ1-2; TRBD1 might be the D (6 bases). The germline V gene has CDR1 LGHDT and CDR2 YNNKEL (reference sequence). Trimming cost V 3 bases and J 8 bases, with 22 bases left between them. This CDR3 region has 16 residues. CDR3 sequence (DNA): TGTGCCAGCAGCCAGCGCGGGGGCAGGGAATATTACGGCTACACCTTC. Translated: CASSQRGGREYYGYTF.

The rearrangement joins TRBV10-3 to TRBJ1-1; no firm D call. The CDR3 totals 14 residues. V was shortened by 5 bases and J by 8 bases, with 18 bases between the two germline ends. Germline V gives CDR1 ENHRY, CDR2 SYGVKD. CDR3 sequence: CAISLDSRLTEAFF. The CDR3 DNA sequence: TGTGCCATCAGTCTGGACTCGAGGTTGACCGAAGCTTTCTTT.